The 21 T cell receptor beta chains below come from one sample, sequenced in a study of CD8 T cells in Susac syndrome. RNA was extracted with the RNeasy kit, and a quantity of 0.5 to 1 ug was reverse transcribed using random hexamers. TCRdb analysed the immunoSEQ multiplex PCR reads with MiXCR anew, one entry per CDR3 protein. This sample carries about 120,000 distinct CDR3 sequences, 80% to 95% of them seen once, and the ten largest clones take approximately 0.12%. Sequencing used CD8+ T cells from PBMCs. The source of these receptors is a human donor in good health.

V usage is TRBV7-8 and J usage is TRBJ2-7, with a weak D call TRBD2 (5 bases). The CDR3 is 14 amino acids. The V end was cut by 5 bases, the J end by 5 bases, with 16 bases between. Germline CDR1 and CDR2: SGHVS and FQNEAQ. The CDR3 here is CASSDPRGSHEQYF. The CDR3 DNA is TGTGCCAGCAGCGATCCCCGGGGTTCGCACGAGCAGTACTTC.

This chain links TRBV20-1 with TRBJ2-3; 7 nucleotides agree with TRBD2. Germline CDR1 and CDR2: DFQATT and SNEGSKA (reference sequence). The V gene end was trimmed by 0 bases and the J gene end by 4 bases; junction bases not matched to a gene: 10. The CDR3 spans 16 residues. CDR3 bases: TGCAGTGCTAGAGATCTTAGCGGGCCCCGCGCAGATACGCAGTATTTT. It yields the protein CSARDLSGPRADTQYF.

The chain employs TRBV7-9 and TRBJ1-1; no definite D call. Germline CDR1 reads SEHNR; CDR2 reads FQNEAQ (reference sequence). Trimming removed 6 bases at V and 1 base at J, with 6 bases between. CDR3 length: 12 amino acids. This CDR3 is CASRRGNTEAFF. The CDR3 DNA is TGTGCCAGCAGGCGGGGGAACACTGAAGCTTTCTTT.

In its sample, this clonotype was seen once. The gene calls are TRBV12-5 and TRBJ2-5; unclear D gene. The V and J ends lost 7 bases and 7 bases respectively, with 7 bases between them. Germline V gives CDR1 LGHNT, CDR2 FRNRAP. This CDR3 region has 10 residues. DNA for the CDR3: TGTGCTAGTGCCCTGGGGACCCAGTACTTC. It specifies CASALGTQYF.

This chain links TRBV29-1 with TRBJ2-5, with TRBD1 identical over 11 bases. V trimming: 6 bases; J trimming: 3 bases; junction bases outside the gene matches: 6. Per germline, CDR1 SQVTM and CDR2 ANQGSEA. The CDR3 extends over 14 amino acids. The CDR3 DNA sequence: TGCAGCGTCAAGGGGGGACAGGGGGAAGAGACCCAGTACTTC. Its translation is CSVKGGQGEETQYF.

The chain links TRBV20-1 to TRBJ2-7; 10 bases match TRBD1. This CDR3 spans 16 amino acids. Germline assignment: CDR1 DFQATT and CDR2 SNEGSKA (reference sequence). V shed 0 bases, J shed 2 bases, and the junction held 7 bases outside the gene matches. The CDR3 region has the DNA TGCAGTGCTAGAGATGTCGGGACAGGGGTAACCTACGAGCAGTACTTC. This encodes CSARDVGTGVTYEQYF.

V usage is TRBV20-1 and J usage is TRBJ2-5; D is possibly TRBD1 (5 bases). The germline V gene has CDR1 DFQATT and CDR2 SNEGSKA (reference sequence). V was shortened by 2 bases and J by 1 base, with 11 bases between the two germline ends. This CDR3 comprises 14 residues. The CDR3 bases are TGCAGTGCTAGACCCGACAGCTTCCAAGAGACCCAGTACTTC. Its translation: CSARPDSFQETQYF.

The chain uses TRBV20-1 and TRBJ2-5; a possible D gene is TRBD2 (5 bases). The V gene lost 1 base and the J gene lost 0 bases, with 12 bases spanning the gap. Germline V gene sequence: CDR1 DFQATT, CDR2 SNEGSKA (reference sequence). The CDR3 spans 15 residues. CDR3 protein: CSARGLTGNQETQYF. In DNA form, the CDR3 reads TGCAGTGCTAGAGGACTAACCGGGAACCAAGAGACCCAGTACTTC.

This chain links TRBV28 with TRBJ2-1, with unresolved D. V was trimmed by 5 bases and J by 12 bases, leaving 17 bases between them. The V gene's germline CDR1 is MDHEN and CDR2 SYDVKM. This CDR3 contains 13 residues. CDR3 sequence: CASSRENVAGQFF. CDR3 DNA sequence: TGTGCCAGCAGTCGAGAAAACGTGGCAGGGCAGTTCTTC. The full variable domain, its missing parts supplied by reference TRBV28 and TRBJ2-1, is DVKVTQSSRYLVKRTGEKVFLECVQDMDHENMFWYRQDPGLGLRLIYFSYDVKMKEKGDIPEGYSVSREKKERFSLILESASTNQTSMYLCASSRENVAGQFFGPGTRLTVL.

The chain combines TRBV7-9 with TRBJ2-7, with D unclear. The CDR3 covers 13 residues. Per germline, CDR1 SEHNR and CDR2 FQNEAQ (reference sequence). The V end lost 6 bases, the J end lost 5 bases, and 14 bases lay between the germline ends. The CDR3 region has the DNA TGTGCCAGCAGTCGTGACCTGAACCACGAGCAGTACTTC. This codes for CASSRDLNHEQYF.

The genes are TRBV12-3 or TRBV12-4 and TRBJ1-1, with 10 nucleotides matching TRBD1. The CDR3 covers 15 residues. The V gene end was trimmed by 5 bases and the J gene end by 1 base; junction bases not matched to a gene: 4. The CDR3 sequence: CASSTGDRGNTEAFF. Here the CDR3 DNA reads TGTGCCAGCAGTACGGGGGACAGGGGGAACACTGAAGCTTTCTTT.

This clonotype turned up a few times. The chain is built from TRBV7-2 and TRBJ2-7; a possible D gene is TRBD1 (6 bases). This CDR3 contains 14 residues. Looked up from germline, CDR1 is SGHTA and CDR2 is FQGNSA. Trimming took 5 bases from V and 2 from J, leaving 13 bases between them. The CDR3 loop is CASSPGHQTYEQYF. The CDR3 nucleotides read TGTGCCAGCAGCCCGGGACACCAAACCTACGAGCAGTACTTC.

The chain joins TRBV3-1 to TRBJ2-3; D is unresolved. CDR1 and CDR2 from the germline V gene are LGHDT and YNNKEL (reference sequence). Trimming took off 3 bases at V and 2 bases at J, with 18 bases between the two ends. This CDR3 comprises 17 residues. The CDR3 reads CASSHLNLLSSTDTQYF. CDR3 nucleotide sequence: TGTGCCAGCAGCCACTTGAACCTCCTGAGTTCCACAGATACGCAGTATTTT.

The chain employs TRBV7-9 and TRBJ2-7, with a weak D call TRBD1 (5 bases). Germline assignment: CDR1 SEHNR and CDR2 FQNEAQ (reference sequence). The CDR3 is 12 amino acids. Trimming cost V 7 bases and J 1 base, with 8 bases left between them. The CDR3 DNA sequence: TGTGCCAGCACACAGGAGTCCTACGAGCAGTACTTC. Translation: CASTQESYEQYF.

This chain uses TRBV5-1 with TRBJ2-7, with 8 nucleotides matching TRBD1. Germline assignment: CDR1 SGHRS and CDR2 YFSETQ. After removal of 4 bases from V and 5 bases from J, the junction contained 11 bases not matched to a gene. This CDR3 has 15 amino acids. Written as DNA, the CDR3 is TGCGCCAGCAGCCCCGGACGGACAGGGCTCCACGAGCAGTACTTC. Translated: CASSPGRTGLHEQYF.

The CDR3 DNA reads as TGTGCCAGTCGTAGGGGGGCGGGGAGTAATCCCTACAATGAGCAGTTCTTC. This sequence encodes CASRRGAGSNPYNEQFF. This chain links TRBV5-4 with TRBJ2-1; D possibly matches TRBD1 or TRBD2 (6 bases each). CDR3 length: 17 amino acids. The germline gives CDR1 SGHNT, CDR2 YYREEE (reference sequence). V lost 8 bases and J lost 2, with 23 bases in between.

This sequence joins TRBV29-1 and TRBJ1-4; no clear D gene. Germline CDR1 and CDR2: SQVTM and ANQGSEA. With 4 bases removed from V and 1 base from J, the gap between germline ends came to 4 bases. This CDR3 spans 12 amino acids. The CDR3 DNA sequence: TGCAGCGTTGGGGTAACTAATGAAAAACTGTTTTTT. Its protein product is CSVGVTNEKLFF.

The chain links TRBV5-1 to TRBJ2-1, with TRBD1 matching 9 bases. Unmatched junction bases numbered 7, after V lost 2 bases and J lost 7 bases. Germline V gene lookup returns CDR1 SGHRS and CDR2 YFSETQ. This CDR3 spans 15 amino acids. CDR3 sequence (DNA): TGCGCCAGCAGCTTAGACAGGGGGAAGGTAAATGAGCAGTTCTTC. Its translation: CASSLDRGKVNEQFF.

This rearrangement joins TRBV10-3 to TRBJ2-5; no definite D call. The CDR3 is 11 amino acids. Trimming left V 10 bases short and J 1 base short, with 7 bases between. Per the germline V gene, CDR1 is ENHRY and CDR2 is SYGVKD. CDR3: CATGAQETQYF. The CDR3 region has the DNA TGTGCCACCGGAGCCCAAGAGACCCAGTACTTC.

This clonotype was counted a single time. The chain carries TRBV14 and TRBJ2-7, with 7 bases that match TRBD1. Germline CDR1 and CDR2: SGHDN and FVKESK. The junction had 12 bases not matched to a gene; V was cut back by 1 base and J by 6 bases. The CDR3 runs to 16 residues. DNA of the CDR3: TGTGCCAGCAGCCAAGTACTCCGACAGGGAATAGTCGAGCAGTACTTC. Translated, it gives CASSQVLRQGIVEQYF.

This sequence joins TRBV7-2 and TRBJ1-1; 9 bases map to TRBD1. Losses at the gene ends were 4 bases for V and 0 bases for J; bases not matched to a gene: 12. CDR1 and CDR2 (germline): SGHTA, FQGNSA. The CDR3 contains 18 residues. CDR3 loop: CASSYLWDRVTLNTEAFF. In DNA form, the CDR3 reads TGTGCCAGCAGCTACTTATGGGACAGGGTTACCTTGAACACTGAAGCTTTCTTT.